This T cell receptor beta chain was retrieved from a study of regulatory T cells in long-lasting Graves disease. Study-level background: Positivity for TSH receptor antibodies plus over 5 years of antithyroid drugs meant persistent Graves' disease.

With regard to this clonotype: What it binds is not known.

This CDR3 contains 15 residues. V shed 5 bases and J shed 0 bases, with 11 bases lying between them. Construction of the TCR beta libraries employed iRepertoire HTBI primers in conjunction with Arm-PCR of CDR3 regions. TCRdb independently ran MiXCR on the multiplex PCR reads; one entry per CDR3 protein. The sample has 700,000 or so distinct CDR3 sequences, approximately 31% seen once; the top ten hold about two fifths. Specified time point: persistent/refractory GD, antithyroid drugs over 5 years with positive TRAb. RNA extracted from PBMCs served as the sequencing template. The authors drew 9 to 10 milliliters of peripheral blood into EDTA tubes. The study's findings and limits: TCR diversity was lower in persistent Graves' patients (versus newly diagnosed ones). Limited samples may have lowered accuracy.

The rearrangement links TRBV12-3 or TRBV12-4 to TRBJ1-3; no firm D call. Sequenced material: peripheral blood mononuclear cells (PBMCs), taken when the disease was refractory, from a patient treated with antithyroid drugs. The origin of this receptor is a female donor with Graves disease. This chain's CDR3 is CASSPDGSSGNTIYF. The CDR3 DNA reads TGTGCCAGCAGTCCCGACGGCAGCTCTGGAAACACCATATATTTT.